These 20 T cell receptor beta chains originate from one sample sequenced in a study of T cell repertoires in aging, cancer and after chemotherapy. Peripheral blood genomic DNA, not sorted cells or RNA, was the template. Multiplex touch-down PCR with TRB-A/B primers amplified rearranged V-D-J TRB sequences. TCRdb reanalysed the multiplex PCR reads using MiXCR and keeps one entry per CDR3 protein. Seen here are about 1,300 distinct CDR3 sequences, around 20% observed once, and the top ten hold over 65%. The sample consisted of blood. All receptors come from a human donor with a solid tumor.

Judged by abundance, this clonotype is medium-sized. The chain employs TRBV19 and TRBJ2-3; 9 positions agree with TRBD1. V lost 6 bases, J lost 1 base, and 8 bases stayed unmatched. The CDR3 is 16 amino acids. Germline CDR1 reads LNHDA; CDR2 reads SQIVND (reference sequence). CDR3 nucleotides: TGTGCCAGTAGGAACTACCGGGACAGGGGCACAGATACGCAGTATTTT. It translates to CASRNYRDRGTDTQYF.

This clonotype is labeled medium-sized. The rearrangement links TRBV6-5 to TRBJ2-3, with TRBD2 matching over 7 bases. The CDR3 loop spans 19 amino acids. Germline V gives CDR1 MNHEY, CDR2 SVGAGI. J gave up 4 bases and V 2 bases, and 18 bases lay outside the gene matches. The CDR3 loop is CASSYLPLGPREGADTQYF. The CDR3 DNA reads as TGTGCCAGCAGTTACCTCCCCCTCGGCCCGAGGGAGGGTGCAGATACGCAGTATTTT.

In this sample, this clonotype is medium-sized. The rearrangement joins TRBV5-5 to TRBJ2-7, with TRBD1 matching 7 bases. Trimming cost V 1 base and J 3 bases; bases outside gene matches: 4. This CDR3 contains 14 residues. Per the germline V gene, CDR1 is SGHKS and CDR2 is YYEKEE (reference sequence). The CDR3: CASSLRTGVYEQYF. CDR3 bases: TGTGCCAGCAGCTTGCGCACAGGGGTCTACGAGCAGTACTTC.

This clonotype was observed a few times. The chain combines TRBV6-1 with TRBJ1-5, with D unresolved. Looked up from germline, CDR1 is MNHNS and CDR2 is SASEGT. The CDR3 is made up of 18 amino acids. Trimming left V 5 bases short and J 4 bases short, with 24 bases between. The CDR3 reads CASSYTTKPTYRNQPQHF. CDR3 DNA sequence: TGTGCCAGCAGTTATACAACCAAGCCCACCTACAGAAATCAGCCCCAGCATTTT.

This clonotype is labeled medium-sized (0.01 to 0.1%). J is TRBJ1-2 and V is TRBV19; 8 positions agree with TRBD1. Per germline, CDR1 LNHDA and CDR2 SQIVND (reference sequence). The CDR3 has 14 residues. V shed 6 bases, J shed 4 bases, and the junction held 7 bases outside the gene matches. The CDR3 nucleotides read TGTGCCAGTAGCCCCTGGGGACAGGTCTATGGCTACACCTTC. This translates into CASSPWGQVYGYTF. Full variable domain (outside the CDR3, taken from reference TRBV19 and TRBJ1-2): DGGITQSPKYLFRKEGQNVTLSCEQNLNHDAMYWYRQDPGQGLRLIYYSQIVNDFQKGDIAEGYSVSREKKESFPLTVTSAQKNPTAFYLCASSPWGQVYGYTFGSGTRLTVV.

This clonotype is deemed large. This rearrangement joins TRBV20-1 to TRBJ1-6; D is unresolved. Germline loops: CDR1 DFQATT, CDR2 SNEGSKA (reference sequence). With 5 bases removed from V and 6 bases from J, the gap between germline ends came to 17 bases. The CDR3 covers 15 residues. The CDR3 sequence is CSAETPSSGNSPLHF. The CDR3 DNA follows: TGCAGTGCTGAGACACCATCCAGCGGTAATTCACCCCTCCACTTT.

This clonotype is categorized as medium-sized (0.01 to 0.1%). This rearrangement joins TRBV5-6 to TRBJ2-3; TRBD1 is a possible D gene (6 bases). The CDR3 has 13 residues. V lost 4 bases, J lost 4 bases, and 10 bases lay in between. Germline assignment: CDR1 SGHDT and CDR2 YYEEEE. The CDR3 is CASSVKGADTQYF. In DNA, the CDR3 is TGTGCCAGCAGCGTCAAGGGGGCAGATACGCAGTATTTT.

This clonotype ranks as medium-sized. The chain is built from TRBV6-2 or TRBV6-3 and TRBJ2-2; the D is unclear. V gave up 2 bases and J gave up 6 bases, with 4 bases separating them. The CDR3 consists of 12 residues. Germline values: CDR1 MNHEY, CDR2 SVGEGT. CDR3 bases: TGTGCCAGCAGTTACGATGCCGGGGAGCTGTTTTTT. The encoded protein is CASSYDAGELFF.

This clonotype occurred a few times. The CDR3 sequence is CAWRGQGNGYTF. The CDR3, as DNA: TGTGCCTGGAGGGGACAGGGGAATGGCTACACCTTC. This sequence joins TRBV30 and TRBJ1-2; 10 nucleotides line up with TRBD1. The trim removed 3 bases at V and 6 bases at J, leaving 1 base unmatched. Germline CDR1 GTSNPN, CDR2 SVGIG (reference sequence). CDR3 size: 12 residues.

By its share, this clonotype is medium-sized (0.01 to 0.1%). The V gene is TRBV6-1, the J gene TRBJ2-2; either TRBD1 or TRBD2 may fit D (6 bases each). Germline lookup yields CDR1 MNHNS and CDR2 SASEGT. There are 17 residues in the CDR3. Trimming removed 6 bases at V and 0 bases at J, with 17 bases between. CDR3 loop: CASRWPTGRSNTGELFF. The CDR3 nucleotides read TGTGCCAGCAGGTGGCCAACAGGGAGGTCGAACACCGGGGAGCTGTTTTTT.

This chain uses TRBV11-2 with TRBJ2-5; D may be TRBD1 (5 bases). This CDR3 region has 14 residues. V gave up 5 bases and J gave up 1 base, with 11 bases separating them. The germline CDR1 and CDR2 sequences are SGHAT and FQNNGV. The CDR3 reads CASSPDSPQETQYF. Here the CDR3 DNA reads TGTGCCAGCAGCCCAGACAGCCCCCAAGAGACCCAGTACTTC.

Relative to its sample, this clonotype is medium-sized. The rearrangement joins TRBV20-1 to TRBJ1-5; a weak D match, TRBD1 (5 bases). Germline CDR1 DFQATT, CDR2 SNEGSKA (reference sequence). V lost 5 bases and J lost 1, with 15 bases in between. This CDR3 region has 15 residues. CDR3 sequence reads: CSASPPGGSNQPQHF. The CDR3 nucleotides are TGCAGTGCTTCGCCACCGGGGGGGAGCAATCAGCCCCAGCATTTT.

The CDR3 spells CASSEALSGGAFGETQYF. CDR3 sequence (DNA): TGTGCCAGCAGTGAAGCGCTTAGCGGGGGGGCCTTCGGGGAGACCCAGTACTTC. The chain couples TRBV6-5 to TRBJ2-5; 11 bases map to TRBD2. This CDR3 spans 18 amino acids. Germline V gene sequence: CDR1 MNHEY, CDR2 SVGAGI. V lost 5 bases, J lost 5 bases, and 16 bases stayed unmatched.

Concerning this clonotype itself: A much more abundant neighbour one base away suggests this may be a read error. The CDR3 here is CSAYGTGVNQPQHF. Here the CDR3 DNA reads TGCAGTGCATACGGGACAGGGGTCAATCAGCCCCAGCATTTT. V gene TRBV20-1 combines with J gene TRBJ1-5; 10 bases match TRBD1. CDR1 and CDR2 from the germline V gene are DFQATT and SNEGSKA (reference sequence). The CDR3 contains 14 residues. V gave up 6 bases and J gave up 3 bases; unmatched junction bases: 5.

Within the sample, this clonotype is medium-sized (0.01 to 0.1%). The gene calls are TRBV29-1 and TRBJ2-3; D is undetermined. The CDR3 totals 16 residues. In germline, CDR1 is SQVTM, CDR2 ANQGSEA. Trimming removed 2 bases from V and 1 base from J, with 16 bases in between. The CDR3 sequence is CSVEPGLDVGTDTQYF. The CDR3, as DNA: TGCAGCGTTGAACCCGGGTTGGACGTTGGCACAGATACGCAGTATTTT.

Notes on this clonotype: At one end the junction does not follow the germline gene, possibly because of a read error. V is TRBV5-1 and J is TRBJ1-1, with TRBD1 as a possible D gene (5 bases). Per germline, CDR1 SGHRS and CDR2 YFSETQ. The length of the CDR3 is 13 residues. DNA of the CDR3: TGCTCCAGCAGTATGGCGGGGCTCACTGAAGCTTTCTTT. The encoded protein is CSSSMAGLTEAFF.

By share, this clonotype counts as medium-sized. The chain is built from TRBV18 and TRBJ1-6, with TRBD1 matching 7 bases. V was clipped by 3 bases and J by 10 bases; unmatched bases: 6. The CDR3 covers 14 residues. CDR1 is KGHSH and CDR2 is LQKENI in the germline V gene. The chain's CDR3 is CASSPSRGESPLHF. The CDR3 DNA sequence: TGTGCCAGCTCACCGTCCAGGGGGGAGTCACCCCTCCACTTT.

The chain links TRBV20-1 to TRBJ2-5; 7 bases are shared with TRBD1. V lost 0 bases, J lost 4 bases, and 2 bases stayed unmatched. Germline V gene sequence: CDR1 DFQATT, CDR2 SNEGSKA (reference sequence). The CDR3 totals 13 residues. CDR3 nucleotide sequence: TGCAGTGCTAGAGAGAACAGGGGAGAGACCCAGTACTTC. Its protein product is CSARENRGETQYF.

The chain employs TRBV4-1 and TRBJ1-2; D remains unclear. The germline V gene encodes CDR1 MGHRA and CDR2 YSYEKL. V was cut by 0 bases and J by 8 bases, with 10 bases left in between. This CDR3 region has 13 residues. The CDR3 nucleotides are TGCGCCAGCAGCCAAGATATAGCGCGGGGCTACACCTTC. Translating gives CASSQDIARGYTF.

This chain connects TRBV28 to TRBJ1-1; tentative D call: TRBD1 (6 bases). The length of the CDR3 is 17 residues. The V and J ends lost 2 bases and 4 bases respectively, with 20 bases between them. Germline loops: CDR1 MDHEN, CDR2 SYDVKM. The CDR3 here is CASSLNWFQGLGTEAFF. The CDR3, as DNA: TGTGCCAGCAGTTTAAATTGGTTTCAGGGGCTTGGCACTGAAGCTTTCTTT.